Below, one T cell receptor (beta chain) is given with its context. The data belong to a study of control samples from healthy donors and cancer patients. Data came from immunoSEQ multiplex PCR; TCRdb stores just in-frame clones and leaves some out. Among tens of thousands of clones listed, about nine tenths were seen once. V lost 7 bases and J 16 bases, leaving 23 bases between the germline ends. The CDR3 length is 14 residues. Germline assignment: CDR1 SNHLY and CDR2 FYNNEI. The TCR was taken from a man aged 25 to 45 in good health. The sequenced material came from blood. The gene calls are TRBV2 and TRBJ1-6; unclear D gene. CDR3 amino acids: CASTRSLDRPRLHF. DNA for the CDR3: TGTGCCAGCACCCGATCCCTTGACCGCCCGAGGCTCCACTTT.